This TCR beta chain was identified in a study of blood T cell repertoires in COVID-19. About the research overall: The United States, Italy and Spain supplied acute and convalescent COVID-19 samples. T cells, B-cell-depleted T cells, or PBMCs supplied cDNA or gDNA.

This clone occurred a few times. Germline CDR1 SNHLY, CDR2 FYNNEI. V gave up 10 bases and J gave up 4 bases, with 19 bases separating them. The CDR3 covers 14 residues. Participant ages covered roughly 18 to 89 years across 25 or so US areas. The authors' processing: For nucleated cells, counts were estimated from reference gene primer amplification. Profiling relied on immunoSEQ multiplex PCR, and the TCRdb table lists in-frame clones only, not all of them. V and J calls and clone size are given by that table; D and trimming were obtained from the DNA. The data contain 150,000 to 200,000 clones, 65% to 80% of them singletons.

The sample was PBMCs or T cells enriched from blood (not recorded which). This clonotype originated in a woman in her 50s with acute COVID-19. This chain connects TRBV2 to TRBJ1-2; possibly TRBD1 for D (5 bases). In DNA, the CDR3 is TGTGCCACCTTGCCAGGAGGGGTGACCTATGGCTACACCTTC. The encoded protein is CATLPGGVTYGYTF. Full variable domain (rest looked up from reference TRBV2 and TRBJ1-2): EPEVTQTPSHQVTQMGQEVILRCVPISNHLYFYWYRQILGQKVEFLVSFYNNEISEKSEIFDDQFSVERPDGSNFTLKIRSTKLEDSAMYFCATLPGGVTYGYTFGSGTRLTVV.